The 19 T cell receptor beta chains listed next were all sequenced from one sample in a study of T cell responses to AZD1222 COVID-19 vaccine. Data came from immunoSEQ multiplex PCR; TCRdb stores just in-frame clones and leaves some out. The table records about 130,000 clones, about 92% of them present only once. This material consisted of peripheral blood, taken on day 0 of MenACWY control vaccination. These TCRs come from an adult in good health.

The chain carries TRBV7-8 and TRBJ1-1; D is possibly TRBD1 (5 bases). The CDR3 spans 15 residues. Germline V gene sequence: CDR1 SGHVS, CDR2 FQNEAQ. V was pared by 1 base and J by 0 bases, with 9 bases between. The CDR3 reads CASSLGGAVNTEAFF. In DNA form, the CDR3 reads TGTGCCAGCAGCTTAGGCGGGGCAGTGAACACTGAAGCTTTCTTT.

This chain uses TRBV9 with TRBJ2-5; D might be TRBD2 (7 bases). CDR3 size: 14 residues. With 4 bases removed from V and 4 bases from J, the gap between germline ends came to 14 bases. The germline gives CDR1 SGDLS, CDR2 YYNGEE. In nucleotides, the CDR3 is TGTGCCAGCAGCCCCGGGGGCGGGAGAGAGACCCAGTACTTC. This gives the protein CASSPGGGRETQYF.

The gene calls are TRBV5-1 and TRBJ2-5; TRBD2 matches at 7 bases. The CDR3 length is 15 residues. Germline trimming cut 4 bases from V and 3 bases from J; bases unmatched to any gene: 9. Germline CDR1 reads SGHRS; CDR2 reads YFSETQ. The CDR3 sequence: CASSGGTTLEETQYF. CDR3 DNA sequence: TGCGCCAGCAGCGGCGGGACTACCCTGGAAGAGACCCAGTACTTC.

This clone has only a few counts. The chain recombines TRBV29-1 with TRBJ1-2; a possible D gene is TRBD1 (5 bases). V was shortened by 6 bases and J by 7 bases, with 27 bases between the two germline ends. Germline V gives CDR1 SQVTM, CDR2 ANQGSEA. The CDR3 covers 16 residues. The CDR3 region is CSVPSGGGGLVSGYTF. CDR3 sequence (DNA): TGCAGCGTCCCCTCGGGGGGAGGAGGTCTAGTCTCTGGCTACACCTTC.

The rearrangement joins TRBV4-1 to TRBJ1-5; the D is unclear. The V gene's germline CDR1 is MGHRA and CDR2 YSYEKL. The V end lost 5 bases, the J end lost 3 bases, and 8 bases lay between the germline ends. The CDR3 sequence is 13 residues long. The CDR3 DNA reads TGCGCCAGCAGCGAACGTGCCAATCAGCCCCAGCATTTT. It translates to CASSERANQPQHF.

The chain has TRBV5-4 and TRBJ1-1; 9 bases fit TRBD1. The germline CDR1 and CDR2 sequences are SGHNT and YYREEE (reference sequence). V lost 1 base to trimming and J lost 0 bases; unmatched junction nucleotides: 13. This CDR3 comprises 19 residues. CDR3 amino acids: CASSLLGTGSAAVNTEAFF. Here the CDR3 DNA reads TGTGCCAGCAGCTTGTTGGGGACAGGGTCTGCGGCAGTGAACACTGAAGCTTTCTTT.

The V call is TRBV4-2, the J call TRBJ2-4, with 14 bases identical to TRBD2. In germline, CDR1 is LGHNA, CDR2 YNFKEQ. Trimming removed 0 bases from V and 0 bases from J; junction bases left unmatched: 7. This CDR3 contains 20 residues. CDR3 nucleotide sequence: TGTGCCAGCAGCCAAGATAAGGGACTAGCGGGGGAGCTAGCCAAAAACATTCAGTACTTC. It yields the protein CASSQDKGLAGELAKNIQYF.

The chain combines TRBV5-1 with TRBJ2-1; 14 nucleotides line up with TRBD2. The junction had 6 bases not matched to a gene; V was cut back by 4 bases and J by 0 bases. Germline CDR1 is SGHRS and CDR2 is YFSETQ. This CDR3 has 18 residues. In DNA, the CDR3 is TGCGCCAGCAGCACCGGACTAGCGGGAGGCCTCTCCTACAATGAGCAGTTCTTC. It yields the protein CASSTGLAGGLSYNEQFF.

The V and J genes are TRBV20-1 and TRBJ2-2, with 8 bases matching TRBD1. Germline CDR1 is DFQATT and CDR2 is SNEGSKA (reference sequence). The V segment lost 3 bases and the J segment 4 bases; nucleotides outside the gene matches: 10. The CDR3 has 16 residues. The CDR3 spells CSASAPGRGPTGELFF. The CDR3 nucleotides read TGCAGTGCTAGTGCCCCAGGCAGGGGGCCCACCGGGGAGCTGTTTTTT.

The chain recombines TRBV27 with TRBJ1-1; possible D gene TRBD1, 6 bases. Germline V lookup: CDR1 MNHEY, CDR2 SMNVEV (reference sequence). Trimming stripped 3 bases from V and 4 bases from J, with 12 bases between. This CDR3 region has 14 residues. CDR3 residues: CASSLTGFVTEAFF. CDR3 DNA sequence: TGTGCCAGCAGTTTGACAGGATTTGTCACTGAAGCTTTCTTT.

J is TRBJ1-1 and V is TRBV5-1, with D possibly matching TRBD1 (5 bases). Germline CDR1 and CDR2: SGHRS and YFSETQ. V lost 5 bases, J lost 0 bases, and 14 bases lay in between. CDR3 size: 15 residues. The CDR3 sequence is CASSSRGVMNTEAFF. For the CDR3, the DNA is TGCGCCAGCAGTTCTCGGGGGGTAATGAACACTGAAGCTTTCTTT.

The chain links TRBV5-1 to TRBJ2-2; perhaps TRBD2 as D (6 bases). Germline V gives CDR1 SGHRS, CDR2 YFSETQ. The CDR3 has 18 residues. Trimming removed 3 bases at V and 1 base at J, with 19 bases between. This chain's CDR3 is CASSWGRSTGVNTGELFF. For the CDR3, the DNA is TGCGCCAGCAGCTGGGGACGGTCGACGGGGGTGAACACCGGGGAGCTGTTTTTT. The complete variable domain, with remaining parts taken from reference TRBV5-1 and TRBJ2-2, reads KAGVTQTPRYLIKTRGQQVTLSCSPISGHRSVSWYQQTPGQGLQFLFEYFSETQRNKGNFPGRFSGRQFSNSRSEMNVSTLELGDSALYLCASSWGRSTGVNTGELFFGEGSRLTVL.

This clone was observed once. This chain uses TRBV27 with TRBJ2-1; 14 bases match TRBD2. The CDR3 is 18 residues long. J was trimmed by 2 bases and V by 3 bases; bases with no gene match: 6. Germline loops: CDR1 MNHEY, CDR2 SMNVEV (reference sequence). CDR3 DNA sequence: TGTGCCAGCAGTTTTAGACTAGCGGGGGGGCCTGCCTACAATGAGCAGTTCTTC. This gives the protein CASSFRLAGGPAYNEQFF.

The rearrangement links TRBV3-1 (or the pseudogene TRBV3-2) to TRBJ1-2, with 10 bases fitting TRBD1. J gave up 0 bases and V 4 bases, and 11 bases lay outside the gene matches. This CDR3 comprises 18 residues. The germline gives CDR1 LGHDT, CDR2 YNNKEL (reference sequence). The DNA for the CDR3 is TGTGCCAGCAGCCCCAGCCGGGACAGGGGCCTAGCTAACTATGGCTACACCTTC. It encodes CASSPSRDRGLANYGYTF.

The V and J genes are TRBV3-1 (or the pseudogene TRBV3-2) and TRBJ2-1; 12 bases map to TRBD2. Germline CDR1 reads LGHDT; CDR2 reads YNNKEL (reference sequence). V was clipped by 4 bases and J by 8 bases; unmatched bases: 6. The CDR3 extends over 15 amino acids. In DNA form, the CDR3 reads TGTGCCAGCAGCCCTAGGACTAGCGGGAATCATGAGCAGTTCTTC. Its protein is CASSPRTSGNHEQFF.

V and J are TRBV15 and TRBJ1-1, with D possibly being TRBD1 (6 bases). Looked up from germline, CDR1 is LNHNV and CDR2 is YYDKDF (reference sequence). Trimming took off 3 bases at V and 5 bases at J, with 22 bases between the two ends. The CDR3 totals 17 residues. CDR3 sequence: CATSSPADGGLETEAFF. The CDR3 DNA is TGTGCCACCAGCAGCCCGGCGGATGGGGGGCTCGAGACTGAAGCTTTCTTT.

The chain recombines TRBV7-2 with TRBJ1-1, with D possibly matching TRBD1 (5 bases). The CDR3 extends over 14 amino acids. Looked up from germline, CDR1 is SGHTA and CDR2 is FQGNSA. V lost 3 bases and J 4 bases, leaving 12 bases between the germline ends. CDR3 bases: TGTGCCAGCAGCTTGCTTGGGGGGGGCACTGAAGCTTTCTTT. It codes for CASSLLGGGTEAFF. The whole variable domain, remainder taken from reference TRBV7-2 and TRBJ1-1, is GAGVSQSPSNKVTEKGKDVELRCDPISGHTALYWYRQSLGQGLEFLIYFQGNSAPDKSGLPSDRFSAERTGGSVSTLTIQRTQQEDSAVYLCASSLLGGGTEAFFGQGTRLTVV.

This chain connects TRBV19 to TRBJ2-2; 9 nucleotides agree with TRBD1. The CDR3 length is 14 residues. Germline CDR1 reads LNHDA; CDR2 reads SQIVND (reference sequence). V was pared by 6 bases and J by 4 bases, with 3 bases of the junction left unmatched. The CDR3 nucleotides are TGTGCCAGTAGACAGGGGGCCGGCACCGGGGAGCTGTTTTTT. Residues: CASRQGAGTGELFF.

The rearrangement uses TRBV29-1 and TRBJ2-3; D is perhaps TRBD1 or TRBD2 (5 bases each). V lost 4 bases to trimming and J lost 2 bases, with 10 bases between them. Per germline, CDR1 SQVTM and CDR2 ANQGSEA. There are 13 residues in the CDR3. The CDR3 region is CSVGGIYTDTQYF. For the CDR3, the DNA is TGCAGCGTTGGGGGGATTTACACAGATACGCAGTATTTT.